This TCR beta chain was captured by sequencing in a study of cytomegalovirus exposure and HLA in healthy donors. Study-level findings and limits: For most subjects, TCR beta sequences were reported to predict HLA-A and HLA-B alleles with accuracy. A missense DCLRE1C variant was associated with V- and J-gene trimming of TCR beta chains in a later analysis, and an independent cohort replicated the association. Association of roughly 18,000 TCR beta sequences with HLA alleles was found at 0.05 false discovery rate in a later analysis. Donor immune exposure was known only as CMV serostatus.

About this clone: Its antigen is currently unknown.

It was with 60 Vbeta and 13 Jbeta primers that the PCR ran. The table came from immunoSEQ multiplex PCR; TCRdb's copy has only in-frame clones and leaves some out. The sample holds about 170,000 clones, roughly 80% seen once. From germline, CDR1 is SGHAT and CDR2 FQNNGV. The V gene lost 5 bases and the J gene lost 8 bases, with 21 bases spanning the gap. This CDR3 comprises 15 residues. The sequenced sample consisted of PBMCs. The sequence was collected from a male donor in good health and CMV-seronegative. This chain uses TRBV11-2 with TRBJ1-2, with D hard to call. The CDR3 here is CASSPRRSLSPGYTF. The CDR3 nucleotides read TGTGCCAGCAGCCCCCGTCGATCCCTGAGCCCAGGCTACACCTTC.